Listed below are T cell receptor beta chains from one sample, sequenced in a study of blood T cell repertoires in COVID-19. Some clones are missing from TCRdb's copy, which holds only in-frame ones; the method was immunoSEQ multiplex PCR. The repertoire holds a few hundred thousand clones, with roughly 85% as singletons. Sequences were obtained from peripheral blood. These receptors were collected from a human donor in a cohort sampled during active COVID-19. CDR3s include the opening cysteine and the closing phenylalanine or tryptophan. Fields, in order: CDR3 DNA, CDR3 protein, CDR3 length, V gene, clone size, J gene, D gene. A D gene is named only where the DNA matches it firmly. The size field is filled for only some rows; it gives once, few, many or a size class.

CDR3nt: TGTGCCAGCAGTTTTGCGGGGGGTTACGAAAAACTGTTTTTT; CDR3aa: CASSFAGGYEKLFF; len: 14; v_gene: TRBV27; abundance: -; j_gene: TRBJ1-4; d_gene: -
CDR3nt: TGCGCCAGCAGCTTGGGATTGTCGGGTGACACTGAAGCTTTCTTT; CDR3aa: CASSLGLSGDTEAFF; len: 15; v_gene: TRBV5-1; abundance: -; j_gene: TRBJ1-1; d_gene: -
CDR3nt: TGTGCCAGCAGCACCGGACAGCACAACTATGGCTACACCTTC; CDR3aa: CASSTGQHNYGYTF; len: 14; v_gene: TRBV6-4; abundance: -; j_gene: TRBJ1-2; d_gene: -
CDR3nt: TGTGCCAGCAGCCTGGGGACAGCAACTAATGAAAAACTGTTTTTT; CDR3aa: CASSLGTATNEKLFF; len: 15; v_gene: TRBV7-6; abundance: -; j_gene: TRBJ1-4; d_gene: TRBD1
CDR3nt: TGTGCCAGCAGCCAAGATGGTCCCGGAGCTGATACGCAGTATTTT; CDR3aa: CASSQDGPGADTQYF; len: 15; v_gene: TRBV4-2; abundance: -; j_gene: TRBJ2-3; d_gene: -
CDR3nt: TGTGCCAGCAGCCCCGGGACAGCAGCTGGAAACACCATATATTTT; CDR3aa: CASSPGTAAGNTIYF; len: 15; v_gene: TRBV7-3; abundance: -; j_gene: TRBJ1-3; d_gene: TRBD1
CDR3nt: TGTGCCAGCAGCGCCCCCCTCAAGCGCGGGTCCTACGAGCAGTACTTC; CDR3aa: CASSAPLKRGSYEQYF; len: 16; v_gene: TRBV9; abundance: -; j_gene: TRBJ2-7; d_gene: -
CDR3nt: TGTGCCTGGAGTCTCCTATACGAGTCACCCCTCCACTTT; CDR3aa: CAWSLLYESPLHF; len: 13; v_gene: TRBV30; abundance: few; j_gene: TRBJ1-6; d_gene: -
CDR3nt: TGTGCCAGCAAAGGCGGGACAGGGGATAATTCACCCCTCCACTTT; CDR3aa: CASKGGTGDNSPLHF; len: 15; v_gene: TRBV2; abundance: -; j_gene: TRBJ1-6; d_gene: TRBD1
CDR3nt: TGTGCCATCAGTGAGTCGACGGGGGGCGCAGAGGGCTACACCTTC; CDR3aa: CAISESTGGAEGYTF; len: 15; v_gene: TRBV10-3; abundance: few; j_gene: TRBJ1-2; d_gene: -
CDR3nt: TGTGCCAGCAGCCGGGACAGGGGAAGTTACGGCTACACCTTC; CDR3aa: CASSRDRGSYGYTF; len: 14; v_gene: TRBV7-9; abundance: -; j_gene: TRBJ1-2; d_gene: TRBD1
CDR3nt: TGTGCCATCAGTGGGGACAGGGCTCCCTTAGCGGATGGCTACACCTTC; CDR3aa: CAISGDRAPLADGYTF; len: 16; v_gene: TRBV10-3; abundance: -; j_gene: TRBJ1-2; d_gene: TRBD1
CDR3nt: TGTGCCACCACCCGAGAGTATAGCAATCAGCCCCAGCATTTT; CDR3aa: CATTREYSNQPQHF; len: 14; v_gene: TRBV15; abundance: -; j_gene: TRBJ1-5; d_gene: -
CDR3nt: TGTGCCAGCAATCGGGTGAGCTCCTATAATTCACCCCTCCACTTT; CDR3aa: CASNRVSSYNSPLHF; len: 15; v_gene: TRBV6-5; abundance: few; j_gene: TRBJ1-6; d_gene: -
CDR3nt: TGTGCCAGCAGTGGGTCCGCGGGCAGAGTCACAGATACGCAGTATTTT; CDR3aa: CASSGSAGRVTDTQYF; len: 16; v_gene: TRBV27; abundance: -; j_gene: TRBJ2-3; d_gene: -
CDR3nt: TGTGCCAGCAGCTTACCCGAAAAGAGAGAGACCCAGTACTTC; CDR3aa: CASSLPEKRETQYF; len: 14; v_gene: TRBV11-2; abundance: -; j_gene: TRBJ2-5; d_gene: -
CDR3nt: TGCGCCAGCAGTGAGTCGACTCGGGACGAGCAGTACTTC; CDR3aa: CASSESTRDEQYF; len: 13; v_gene: TRBV10-1; abundance: -; j_gene: TRBJ2-7; d_gene: -
CDR3nt: TGTGCCTGGACCACTGGCCGGATGACAGCTCAAGAGACCCAGTACTTC; CDR3aa: CAWTTGRMTAQETQYF; len: 16; v_gene: TRBV30; abundance: -; j_gene: TRBJ2-5; d_gene: -
CDR3nt: TGTGCCAGCAGCTTAGACCAGGACACTGAAGCTTTCTTT; CDR3aa: CASSLDQDTEAFF; len: 13; v_gene: TRBV7-9; abundance: -; j_gene: TRBJ1-1; d_gene: -
CDR3nt: TGTGCCAGCAGTTGGGGGAGGGGAAAACTGTTTTTT; CDR3aa: CASSWGRGKLFF; len: 12; v_gene: TRBV6-5; abundance: -; j_gene: TRBJ1-4; d_gene: -
CDR3nt: TGTGCCAGCAGTTTTGCAGGGGTTAGAGACTATGGCTACACCTTC; CDR3aa: CASSFAGVRDYGYTF; len: 15; v_gene: TRBV7-9; abundance: -; j_gene: TRBJ1-2; d_gene: -
CDR3nt: TGTGCCAGCAGCTTGAGGAACACCGGGGAGCTGTTTTTT; CDR3aa: CASSLRNTGELFF; len: 13; v_gene: TRBV11-3; abundance: -; j_gene: TRBJ2-2; d_gene: -
CDR3nt: TGTGCCAGCAGCCAGAGACTAGCCTACGAGCAGTACTTC; CDR3aa: CASSQRLAYEQYF; len: 13; v_gene: TRBV14; abundance: -; j_gene: TRBJ2-7; d_gene: -
CDR3nt: TGTGCCAGCAGCGCACTAGCGGCGAGCTCCTACGAGCAGTACTTC; CDR3aa: CASSALAASSYEQYF; len: 15; v_gene: TRBV7-6; abundance: -; j_gene: TRBJ2-7; d_gene: TRBD2
CDR3nt: TGCGCCAGCAGTGAGCGGAGTCTTAGCAATCAGCCCCAGCATTTT; CDR3aa: CASSERSLSNQPQHF; len: 15; v_gene: TRBV10-2; abundance: -; j_gene: TRBJ1-5; d_gene: -
CDR3nt: TGTGCCAGCAGTGACACCGAACCAGGTGGGGAGCTGTTTTTT; CDR3aa: CASSDTEPGGELFF; len: 14; v_gene: TRBV6-1; abundance: -; j_gene: TRBJ2-2; d_gene: -
CDR3nt: TGTGCCAGCAGTTGGGGGACTTCTTCCTATGGCTACACCTTC; CDR3aa: CASSWGTSSYGYTF; len: 14; v_gene: TRBV6-2/TRBV6-3; abundance: few; j_gene: TRBJ1-2; d_gene: -
CDR3nt: TGTGCCAGCAGCCCAACAACAACAGACGAGCAGTACTTC; CDR3aa: CASSPTTTDEQYF; len: 13; v_gene: TRBV4-2; abundance: -; j_gene: TRBJ2-7; d_gene: -
CDR3nt: TGTGCCAGCAAACAGGACAGTTTGGATTCACCCCTCCACTTT; CDR3aa: CASKQDSLDSPLHF; len: 14; v_gene: TRBV27; abundance: -; j_gene: TRBJ1-6; d_gene: -
CDR3nt: TGTGCCACCAGTCTGGGAGGCATTCAGTACTTC; CDR3aa: CATSLGGIQYF; len: 11; v_gene: TRBV24-1; abundance: -; j_gene: TRBJ2-4; d_gene: -
CDR3nt: TGTGCCAGCAGCCAAGATCTCAGGGGCAACACTGAAGCTTTCTTT; CDR3aa: CASSQDLRGNTEAFF; len: 15; v_gene: TRBV3-1/TRBV3-2; abundance: -; j_gene: TRBJ1-1; d_gene: -
CDR3nt: TGTGCCAGCAAAGTCCAGAACAATGAGCAGTTCTTC; CDR3aa: CASKVQNNEQFF; len: 12; v_gene: TRBV2; abundance: -; j_gene: TRBJ2-1; d_gene: -
CDR3nt: TGTGCCACCAGTGATTCACAAAGGAACACCGGGGAGCTGTTTTTT; CDR3aa: CATSDSQRNTGELFF; len: 15; v_gene: TRBV24-1; abundance: -; j_gene: TRBJ2-2; d_gene: -
CDR3nt: TGTGCCAGCAGTTATACTACGTTGGAGGCTCGAGGCTACACCTTC; CDR3aa: CASSYTTLEARGYTF; len: 15; v_gene: TRBV6-5; abundance: -; j_gene: TRBJ1-2; d_gene: -
CDR3nt: TGCGCCAGCAGCTTGGCAGGGCAAACTGAAGCTTTCTTT; CDR3aa: CASSLAGQTEAFF; len: 13; v_gene: TRBV5-1; abundance: -; j_gene: TRBJ1-1; d_gene: -
CDR3nt: TGTGCCAGCAGCCGGCGGGGGGGTGAAGTACTATCAGATACGCAGTATTTT; CDR3aa: CASSRRGGEVLSDTQYF; len: 17; v_gene: TRBV3-1/TRBV3-2; abundance: once; j_gene: TRBJ2-3; d_gene: TRBD2
CDR3nt: TGTGCCAGCAGCTTGATGGGGAGCTCTGGAAACACCATATATTTT; CDR3aa: CASSLMGSSGNTIYF; len: 15; v_gene: TRBV5-8; abundance: -; j_gene: TRBJ1-3; d_gene: -
CDR3nt: TGTGCCAGTAGTAAACAGGGGAAGGATTCACCCCTCCACTTT; CDR3aa: CASSKQGKDSPLHF; len: 14; v_gene: TRBV19; abundance: -; j_gene: TRBJ1-6; d_gene: TRBD1